The 20 T cell receptor beta chains listed next were all sequenced from one sample in a study of blood T cell repertoires in COVID-19. Some clones are missing from TCRdb's copy, which holds only in-frame ones; the method was immunoSEQ multiplex PCR. The sample yields around 87,000 clones, over 70% seen once. Sequencing was carried out using peripheral blood. These receptors came from a woman over 75 with acute or convalescent COVID-19.

The J gene is TRBJ1-4, the V gene TRBV16; D call uncertain. Germline V lookup: CDR1 KGHSY, CDR2 FQNENV. The CDR3 has 17 residues. The V gene lost 4 bases and the J gene lost 3 bases, with 18 bases spanning the gap. CDR3 coding DNA: TGTGCCAGCAGCCTCTCCGGGAGGGCTGGGCCTAATGAAAAACTGTTTTTT. This gives the protein CASSLSGRAGPNEKLFF.

This clone appeared a few times. The chain uses TRBV18 and TRBJ2-3, with 13 bases aligning to TRBD2. The V gene end was trimmed by 5 bases and the J gene end by 3 bases; junction bases not matched to a gene: 5. The CDR3 totals 16 residues. From germline, CDR1 is KGHSH and CDR2 LQKENI. The CDR3 DNA is TGTGCCAGCTCAACCGGACTAGCGGGAGTTACAGATACGCAGTATTTT. Amino acids: CASSTGLAGVTDTQYF.

This chain links TRBV4-3 with TRBJ2-7, with a weak D call TRBD1 (7 bases). CDR3 length: 14 amino acids. Germline V gene lookup returns CDR1 LGHNA and CDR2 YSLEER. V lost 0 bases, J lost 6 bases, and 12 bases lay in between. CDR3 DNA sequence: TGCGCCAGCAGCCAAGATCCCCAGGGGGGCGAGCAGTACTTC. This translates into CASSQDPQGGEQYF.

The CDR3 DNA follows: TGTGCCAGCAGCTCGATGGAGAGCGGGAACACTGAAGCTTTCTTT. This translates into CASSSMESGNTEAFF. V is TRBV5-4 and J is TRBJ1-1; no clear D gene. Trimming left V 3 bases short and J 1 base short, with 13 bases between. Germline values: CDR1 SGHNT, CDR2 YYREEE (reference sequence). The CDR3 sequence is 15 residues long.

The chain links TRBV4-3 to TRBJ1-2; tentative D call: TRBD1 (6 bases). This CDR3 has 18 residues. Germline lookup yields CDR1 LGHNA and CDR2 YSLEER. Trimming shortened V by 1 base and J by 3 bases, and 21 bases separated the two germline ends. CDR3 residues: CASSQAPRGGQRDYGYTF. The CDR3 DNA sequence: TGCGCCAGCAGCCAAGCCCCTCGGGGGGGGCAAAGGGACTATGGCTACACCTTC.

The chain links TRBV9 to TRBJ1-6; TRBD1 matches at 7 bases. Germline loops: CDR1 SGDLS, CDR2 YYNGEE. This CDR3 has 14 amino acids. The trim removed 3 bases at V and 7 bases at J, leaving 4 bases unmatched. In DNA, the CDR3 is TGTGCCAGCAGCGCCGGGACAGCCAATTCACCCCTCCACTTT. Amino acids: CASSAGTANSPLHF.

V usage is TRBV9 and J usage is TRBJ2-7, with TRBD2 matching over 7 bases. The V segment lost 0 bases and the J segment 5 bases; nucleotides outside the gene matches: 8. CDR1 is SGDLS, CDR2 YYNGEE, per germline. CDR3 length: 15 amino acids. The CDR3 nucleotides are TGTGCCAGCAGCGTAGGTCCAGCGGGGCGAAACGAGCAGTACTTC. This codes for CASSVGPAGRNEQYF.

The chain couples TRBV6-6 to TRBJ1-6; the D is unclear. The V gene's germline CDR1 is MNHNY and CDR2 SVGAGI (reference sequence). This CDR3 is 14 amino acids long. The germline V and J ends were trimmed by 3 bases and 6 bases, with 9 bases remaining between them. The CDR3 nucleotides read TGTGCCAGCAGTTATGGGCTGTCTAATTCACCCCTCCACTTT. It codes for CASSYGLSNSPLHF.

The V gene is TRBV3-1 (or the pseudogene TRBV3-2), the J gene TRBJ1-2; D is unclear. The germline gives CDR1 LGHDT, CDR2 YNNKEL (reference sequence). This CDR3 contains 16 residues. Trimming took off 2 bases at V and 8 bases at J, with 21 bases between the two ends. CDR3 loop: CASSQFGFGYSSGYTF. Written as DNA, the CDR3 is TGTGCCAGCAGCCAATTTGGATTCGGGTACTCGAGCGGCTACACCTTC.

This clone was seen more than once but under ten times. The chain combines TRBV7-2 with TRBJ2-1; 8 nucleotides align to TRBD1. The CDR3 runs 15 residues. Trimming removed 3 bases from V and 8 bases from J; junction bases left unmatched: 9. Germline CDR1 is SGHTA and CDR2 is FQGNSA. CDR3 residues: CASSFTQGAWDEQFF. The DNA of the CDR3 is TGTGCCAGCAGCTTTACCCAGGGGGCTTGGGATGAGCAGTTCTTC.

The CDR3 protein is CASSLQGLLGYNEQFF. The CDR3 nucleotides read TGTGCCAGCAGTCTACAGGGTCTCCTTGGATACAATGAGCAGTTCTTC. The chain joins TRBV2 to TRBJ2-1, with a possible D match to TRBD1 (6 bases). Germline V gives CDR1 SNHLY, CDR2 FYNNEI. V lost 5 bases and J 4 bases, leaving 18 bases between the germline ends. The CDR3 length is 16 residues.

CDR3 bases: TGTGCCACCAGTGACACTGGGACAGGGGGCGACTATGGCTACACCTTC. The encoded protein is CATSDTGTGGDYGYTF. The gene calls are TRBV24-1 and TRBJ1-2, with 12 bases that match TRBD1. Germline CDR1 and CDR2: KGHDR and SFDVKD. This CDR3 is built from 16 residues. The V and J ends lost 4 bases and 3 bases, in that order; junction bases with no gene match: 5.

The chain employs TRBV5-1 and TRBJ1-2; tentative D call: TRBD1 (6 bases). The CDR3 has 13 amino acids. The germline V and J ends were trimmed by 4 bases and 6 bases, with 13 bases remaining between them. CDR1 is SGHRS and CDR2 is YFSETQ in the germline V gene. DNA for the CDR3: TGCGCCAGCAGCCCGGACAGAGTGGATGGCTACACCTTC. As protein: CASSPDRVDGYTF.

The V and J genes are TRBV30 and TRBJ1-3, with a weak D call TRBD1 (6 bases). From germline, CDR1 is GTSNPN and CDR2 SVGIG (reference sequence). This CDR3 contains 13 residues. V was pared by 7 bases and J by 4 bases, with 14 bases between. CDR3 nucleotide sequence: TGTGCCTCTAGGGGGGGGTTCGGAAACACCATATATTTT. It yields the protein CASRGGFGNTIYF.

V usage is TRBV9 and J usage is TRBJ2-3; TRBD2 aligns across 7 bases. Germline loops: CDR1 SGDLS, CDR2 YYNGEE. This CDR3 region has 14 residues. V was pared by 1 base and J by 3 bases, with 2 bases of the junction left unmatched. The CDR3 DNA reads as TGTGCCAGCAGCGTACAACTAGCGACAGATACGCAGTATTTT. Translated, it gives CASSVQLATDTQYF.

This clone was seen a handful of times. The chain has TRBV11-2 and TRBJ1-1, with TRBD1 identical over 9 bases. The junction had 5 bases not matched to a gene; V was cut back by 5 bases and J by 7 bases. The CDR3 has 13 amino acids. Germline assignment: CDR1 SGHAT and CDR2 FQNNGV. The CDR3 DNA reads as TGTGCCAGCAGCCCCGGGACAGGGCTTGAAGCTTTCTTT. The encoded protein is CASSPGTGLEAFF.

CDR3 in DNA: TGTGCCAGCAGCGTAGCTCTGGGCTACACTGAAGCTTTCTTT. It encodes CASSVALGYTEAFF. The genes are TRBV9 and TRBJ1-1, with D unresolved. This CDR3 region has 14 residues. Germline assignment: CDR1 SGDLS and CDR2 YYNGEE. V was pared by 0 bases and J by 3 bases, with 9 bases between.

This chain joins TRBV12-3 or TRBV12-4 and TRBJ2-2, with D possibly being TRBD1 (5 bases). With 5 bases removed from V and 7 bases from J, the gap between germline ends came to 8 bases. The CDR3 sequence is 12 residues long. The DNA of the CDR3 is TGTGCCAGCAGTCATGACAGCGGGGAGCTGTTTTTT. Its protein is CASSHDSGELFF.

V is TRBV3-1 (or the pseudogene TRBV3-2) and J is TRBJ2-1, with 10 positions matching TRBD2. CDR1 is LGHDT and CDR2 is YNNKEL in the germline V gene (reference sequence). The CDR3 extends over 21 amino acids. With 0 bases clipped from V and 5 bases from J, the junction kept 19 bases outside the gene matches. CDR3 residues: CASSQDRLAGDTKVADNEQFF. The CDR3 DNA reads as TGTGCCAGCAGCCAAGATAGGCTAGCGGGAGATACGAAGGTAGCTGACAATGAGCAGTTCTTC.

The V gene is TRBV30, the J gene TRBJ1-2; D ambiguous. Germline CDR1 is GTSNPN and CDR2 is SVGIG (reference sequence). The CDR3 is 13 amino acids. V was cut by 3 bases and J by 2 bases, with 10 bases left in between. The chain's CDR3 is CAWSPRGNYGYTF. In DNA, the CDR3 is TGTGCCTGGAGCCCTAGAGGGAACTATGGCTACACCTTC.